These 26 T cell receptor beta chains share one sample of origin, sequenced in a study of cytomegalovirus exposure and HLA in healthy donors. TCRdb's copy holds only in-frame clones and misses some; the assay was immunoSEQ multiplex PCR. The sample gives about 240,000 clones, approximately 86% of which show up once; around 1.2% is in the top ten. Sequenced sample: PBMCs. These receptors were taken from a woman aged 30 to 39 in good health and CMV-seropositive.

The V gene is TRBV11-2, the J gene TRBJ2-3, with a possible D match to TRBD1 (6 bases). V was clipped by 1 base and J by 0 bases, with 14 bases between them. The V gene's germline CDR1 is SGHAT and CDR2 FQNNGV. This CDR3 region has 17 residues. CDR3: CASSLVGVDRSTDTQYF. CDR3 coding DNA: TGTGCCAGCAGCTTAGTAGGGGTAGACAGGAGCACAGATACGCAGTATTTT. Based on the CDR3 plus reference TRBV11-2 and TRBJ2-3, the full variable domain is EAGVAQSPRYKIIEKRQSVAFWCNPISGHATLYWYQQILGQGPKLLIQFQNNGVVDDSQLPKDRFSAERLKGVDSTLKIQPAKLEDSAVYLCASSLVGVDRSTDTQYFGPGTRLTVL.

The chain recombines TRBV9 with TRBJ2-7; D possibly corresponds to TRBD2 (6 bases). CDR1 SGDLS and CDR2 YYNGEE come from the germline V gene. CDR3 length: 14 amino acids. V lost 0 bases and J lost 4, with 11 bases in between. CDR3 nucleotides: TGTGCCAGCAGCGTAGGCTCAGGGAGGTACGAGCAGTACTTC. The encoded protein is CASSVGSGRYEQYF. Full variable domain (missing parts from reference TRBV9 and TRBJ2-7): DSGVTQTPKHLITATGQRVTLRCSPRSGDLSVYWYQQSLDQGLQFLIQYYNGEERAKGNILERFSAQQFPDLHSELNLSSLELGDSALYFCASSVGSGRYEQYFGPGTRLTVT.

Here the CDR3 DNA reads TGTGCCAGCAATAGGGGGCGCGACGGGGAGCTGTTTTTT. Translated: CASNRGRDGELFF. The chain couples TRBV28 to TRBJ2-2; TRBD1 aligns across 7 bases. V shed 7 bases and J 7 bases; nucleotides not matched to a gene: 6. This CDR3 is built from 13 residues. Germline V gene lookup returns CDR1 MDHEN and CDR2 SYDVKM.

The V and J genes are TRBV2 and TRBJ2-3, with 8 bases identical to TRBD1. The germline CDR1 and CDR2 sequences are SNHLY and FYNNEI. The CDR3 runs 17 residues. Trimming removed 3 bases from V and 4 bases from J; junction bases left unmatched: 12. The CDR3 DNA follows: TGTGCCAGCAGTGAGCTATACCAGGGGGCGTTCTCAGATACGCAGTATTTT. It encodes CASSELYQGAFSDTQYF.

J is TRBJ2-5 and V is TRBV11-2; the D gene is possibly TRBD2 (5 bases). Germline V gives CDR1 SGHAT, CDR2 FQNNGV. V lost 5 bases to trimming and J lost 2 bases, with 12 bases between them. The CDR3 has 14 residues. CDR3 protein: CASSPATTQETQYF. In nucleotides, the CDR3 is TGTGCCAGCAGCCCGGCGACTACACAAGAGACCCAGTACTTC.

J is TRBJ2-1 and V is TRBV11-2; D perhaps matches TRBD1 (6 bases). Between the trimmed V and J ends, which lost 5 bases and 13 bases, there was a span of 12 bases. This CDR3 comprises 11 residues. Germline CDR1 and CDR2: SGHAT and FQNNGV. The chain's CDR3 is CASSAGATQFF. Written as DNA, the CDR3 is TGTGCCAGCAGCGCAGGGGCAACACAGTTCTTC.

This rearrangement joins TRBV18 to TRBJ2-2, with 8 positions matching TRBD1. Per the germline V gene, CDR1 is KGHSH and CDR2 is LQKENI. CDR3 length: 20 residues. Unmatched junction bases numbered 18, after V lost 6 bases and J lost 0 bases. CDR3 protein: CASSHIDRGAKKPNTGELFF. The CDR3, as DNA: TGTGCCAGCTCTCACATAGACAGGGGCGCAAAGAAACCGAACACCGGGGAGCTGTTTTTT.

This clone was detected only once. The V call is TRBV2, the J call TRBJ2-1; possible D gene TRBD1, 5 bases. V dropped 4 bases and J dropped 5 bases, with 15 bases sitting between them. Germline V gene data show CDR1 as SNHLY and CDR2 as FYNNEI. The length of the CDR3 is 15 residues. CDR3 nucleotide sequence: TGTGCCAGCAGTGGGGGCTTTGACAGTAACAATGAGCAGTTCTTC. Encoded protein: CASSGGFDSNNEQFF.

The V and J genes are TRBV5-4 and TRBJ2-7, with TRBD2 matching over 9 bases. The CDR3 runs 14 residues. With V trimmed by 6 bases and J by 1 base, 5 bases remained unmatched. CDR1 and CDR2 (germline): SGHNT, YYREEE (reference sequence). CDR3 amino acids: CASNLAGGSYEQYF. DNA for the CDR3: TGTGCCAGCAATCTGGCGGGGGGGTCCTACGAGCAGTACTTC.

J is TRBJ2-3 and V is TRBV2; 7 bases are a match to TRBD2. The J segment lost 2 bases and the V segment lost 8 bases, leaving 1 base of the junction unmatched. CDR3 length: 12 residues. CDR1 and CDR2 (germline): SNHLY, FYNNEI. CDR3 coding DNA: TGTGCCAGCCGGGGGGACACAGATACGCAGTATTTT. This encodes CASRGDTDTQYF. The full variable domain, rest sourced from reference TRBV2 and TRBJ2-3, is EPEVTQTPSHQVTQMGQEVILRCVPISNHLYFYWYRQILGQKVEFLVSFYNNEISEKSEIFDDQFSVERPDGSNFTLKIRSTKLEDSAMYFCASRGDTDTQYFGPGTRLTVL.

The V call is TRBV27, the J call TRBJ1-5; TRBD1 might be the D (6 bases). The CDR3 length is 12 residues. Trimming removed 6 bases at V and 6 bases at J, with 9 bases between. Germline V gene lookup returns CDR1 MNHEY and CDR2 SMNVEV (reference sequence). CDR3 DNA: TGTGCCAGCAGGCAGGGGTTTCAGCCCCAGCATTTT. The encoded protein is CASRQGFQPQHF.

This chain uses TRBV6-6 with TRBJ1-3; TRBD1 might be the D (6 bases). The CDR3 has 13 residues. Germline CDR1 and CDR2: MNHNY and SVGAGI (reference sequence). Between the trimmed V and J ends, which lost 4 bases and 4 bases, there was a span of 8 bases. The CDR3 reads CASSWTEGNTIYF. CDR3 DNA: TGTGCCAGCAGTTGGACAGAAGGAAACACCATATATTTT.

The chain carries TRBV6-5 and TRBJ2-2; D might be TRBD1 (6 bases). The CDR3 sequence is 15 residues long. The V end lost 6 bases, the J end lost 7 bases, and 18 bases lay between the germline ends. Germline V gene sequence: CDR1 MNHEY, CDR2 SVGAGI. The CDR3 protein is CASSKFRGFNGELFF. The CDR3 nucleotides are TGTGCCAGCAGCAAATTCAGGGGTTTTAACGGGGAGCTGTTTTTT.

V usage is TRBV18 and J usage is TRBJ1-2, with a weak D call TRBD1 (6 bases). The V and J ends lost 3 bases and 0 bases respectively, with 11 bases between them. CDR1 and CDR2 from the germline V gene are KGHSH and LQKENI. This CDR3 contains 15 residues. CDR3: CASSPTGNSNYGYTF. Here the CDR3 DNA reads TGTGCCAGCTCACCCACAGGGAACTCTAACTATGGCTACACCTTC.

A single count supports this clone. The genes are TRBV9 and TRBJ2-5; 9 nucleotides align to TRBD1. Germline CDR1 SGDLS, CDR2 YYNGEE. V shed 4 bases and J 5 bases; nucleotides not matched to a gene: 12. The CDR3 consists of 16 residues. This chain's CDR3 is CASSSGTGSRWETQYF. The CDR3 DNA follows: TGTGCCAGCAGCTCAGGGACAGGGAGCAGGTGGGAGACCCAGTACTTC.

In this sample, this clone turned up once. This chain links TRBV27 with TRBJ2-1; 7 nucleotides align to TRBD2. CDR1 is MNHEY and CDR2 is SMNVEV in the germline V gene (reference sequence). CDR3 length equals 19 residues. Trimming at V came to 1 base and at J to 2 bases, leaving 14 bases not matched to a gene. In nucleotides, the CDR3 is TGTGCCAGCAGTTTATACCCACCCAGAGCGGGAAGCGCCTACAATGAGCAGTTCTTC. It codes for CASSLYPPRAGSAYNEQFF.

As concerns this clone: Other nucleotide sequences from this sample produce the same CDR3. The V and J genes are TRBV19 and TRBJ1-2, with 7 bases identical to TRBD1. The V gene's germline CDR1 is LNHDA and CDR2 SQIVND (reference sequence). J was trimmed by 0 bases and V by 9 bases; bases with no gene match: 4. The length of the CDR3 is 13 residues. This CDR3 is CASRDRSNYGYTF. The CDR3 DNA follows: TGTGCCAGCCGGGACAGATCTAACTATGGCTACACCTTC.

V usage is TRBV5-4 and J usage is TRBJ2-5, with 8 bases matching TRBD1. Germline V gene sequence: CDR1 SGHNT, CDR2 YYREEE (reference sequence). The V segment lost 0 bases and the J segment 5 bases; nucleotides outside the gene matches: 6. This CDR3 is built from 15 residues. CDR3 sequence: CASSLGETGAETQYF. Here the CDR3 DNA reads TGTGCCAGCAGCTTGGGTGAGACAGGGGCCGAGACCCAGTACTTC.

This rearrangement joins TRBV14 to TRBJ2-1, with D possibly being TRBD2 (6 bases). The V gene's germline CDR1 is SGHDN and CDR2 FVKESK. V was trimmed by 1 base and J by 7 bases, leaving 17 bases between them. The CDR3 is made up of 16 amino acids. The CDR3 nucleotides read TGTGCCAGCAGCCAAGTAATCGGGAGTGGTAGGAATGAGCAGTTCTTC. The encoded protein is CASSQVIGSGRNEQFF.

J is TRBJ2-1 and V is TRBV20-1; perhaps TRBD2 as D (6 bases). The germline CDR1 and CDR2 sequences are DFQATT and SNEGSKA (reference sequence). This CDR3 has 11 amino acids. The V and J ends lost 6 bases and 4 bases respectively, with 7 bases between them. CDR3 sequence (DNA): TGCAGTGCGGGGAGGTACAATGAGCAGTTCTTC. Amino acid sequence: CSAGRYNEQFF.

The rearrangement links TRBV20-1 to TRBJ1-2; D gene ambiguous. This CDR3 is built from 11 residues. Germline-derived CDR1 and CDR2 are DFQATT and SNEGSKA (reference sequence). Trimming pared 3 bases from V and 7 bases from J, leaving 9 bases between. As DNA, the CDR3 is TGCAGTGCTAGTGGAGGAGCTGGCTACACCTTC. Encoded protein: CSASGGAGYTF.

The chain recombines TRBV11-2 with TRBJ1-2, with a possible D match to TRBD1 (6 bases). The CDR3 length is 15 residues. Trimming took 5 bases from V and 1 from J, leaving 14 bases between them. Germline V gene lookup returns CDR1 SGHAT and CDR2 FQNNGV. The CDR3 nucleotides read TGTGCCAGCAGCCACCCCGGCAGGGGTAACTATGGCTACACCTTC. This sequence encodes CASSHPGRGNYGYTF.

CDR3 residues: CASIRGKRGTEAFF. The CDR3 DNA follows: TGTGCCAGCATTCGTGGGAAAAGGGGCACTGAAGCTTTCTTT. The chain links TRBV28 to TRBJ1-1; weak D call: TRBD1 (5 bases). CDR3 length: 14 residues. Trimming removed 7 bases at V and 4 bases at J, with 16 bases between. Germline V gives CDR1 MDHEN, CDR2 SYDVKM.

The chain carries TRBV6-1 and TRBJ2-7, with 10 bases identical to TRBD1. From germline, CDR1 is MNHNS and CDR2 SASEGT. The V gene end was trimmed by 2 bases and the J gene end by 6 bases; junction bases not matched to a gene: 7. CDR3 length equals 15 residues. CDR3 coding DNA: TGTGCCAGCAGTGAATCAGGGACAGGGGAATCCGAGCAGTACTTC. This encodes CASSESGTGESEQYF.

The rearrangement uses TRBV6-1 and TRBJ1-4; no clear D. Germline V gene sequence: CDR1 MNHNS, CDR2 SASEGT. The CDR3 covers 11 residues. The ends were cut back, 5 bases at V and 12 bases at J, with 10 bases in the middle. CDR3 sequence reads: CASSIRDQLFF. DNA for the CDR3: TGTGCCAGCAGTATCCGGGATCAACTGTTTTTT.

This chain uses TRBV27 with TRBJ2-7, with 12 bases fitting TRBD2. Germline loops: CDR1 MNHEY, CDR2 SMNVEV (reference sequence). Trimming cost V 6 bases and J 2 bases; bases outside gene matches: 11. This CDR3 comprises 17 residues. Written as DNA, the CDR3 is TGTGCCAGCAGCCTGACTAGCGGGAGTATGGTTCCCTACGAGCAGTACTTC. The encoded protein is CASSLTSGSMVPYEQYF.